This TCR beta chain was sequenced in a study of memory CD4+ T cells and cytomegalovirus serostatus. On the study more broadly: This sample comes from healthy Belgian adults, about 10 CMV seropositive, approximately 24 seronegative.

The data were produced by immunoSEQ multiplex PCR, yet TCRdb's version contains in-frame clones alone and is incomplete. The table shows under 50,000 clones, with 75% to 80% occurring only once. Single viable CD3+CD4+CD8-CD45RO+ cells were sorted as the memory CD4+ T cells. Findings and limits, study-wide: Of 150 to 200 reported CMV TCRbeta sequences, about 67 were found in memory CD4+ repertoires.

Germline lookup yields CDR1 SEHNR and CDR2 FQNEAQ (reference sequence). After removal of 0 bases from V and 2 bases from J, the junction contained 3 bases not matched to a gene. The CDR3 has 15 amino acids. For this clone: Antigen: not known.

The rearrangement joins TRBV7-9 to TRBJ2-5; the match to TRBD2 covers 7 bases. The sequence derives from an adult in good health and CMV-seronegative. The sequenced sample was memory CD4+ T cells from blood. For the CDR3, the DNA is TGTGCCAGCAGCTTAGCGGGACTACTACAAGAGACCCAGTACTTC. It encodes CASSLAGLLQETQYF.